Listed below are T cell receptor beta chains from one sample, sequenced in a study of beta chain features in type 1 diabetes. The table came from immunoSEQ multiplex PCR; TCRdb's copy has only in-frame clones and leaves some out. The repertoire holds around 300,000 clones, approximately 8% seen once, with more than 0.8% in the top ten. The specimen sequenced was central memory CD4+ T cells from blood. These receptors were collected from a woman aged 18 to 35 in good health. Both conserved end residues are part of each CDR3. Each record gives: V gene, D gene, clone size, J gene, CDR3 length, CDR3 DNA, CDR3 protein. A D gene is named only where the DNA matches it firmly. Size values are once, few and many counts, or a class for expanded clones, and some rows have none.

v_call: TRBV7-9; d_call: .; clone_size: few; j_call: TRBJ1-3; cdr3_length: 15; cdr3_nt: TGTGCCAGCAGCTTAGCAGGGCCCTCTGGAAACACCATATATTTT; cdr3_aa: CASSLAGPSGNTIYF
v_call: TRBV14; d_call: .; clone_size: many; j_call: TRBJ2-3; cdr3_length: 16; cdr3_nt: TGTGCCAGCAGCCAAGAGCGGAGGGGGCCCACGGATACGCAGTATTTT; cdr3_aa: CASSQERRGPTDTQYF
v_call: TRBV9; d_call: .; clone_size: .; j_call: TRBJ2-1; cdr3_length: 15; cdr3_nt: TGTGCCAGCAGCGTAGAGGGAGCGGCCAACAATGAGCAGTTCTTC; cdr3_aa: CASSVEGAANNEQFF
v_call: TRBV7-9; d_call: .; clone_size: few; j_call: TRBJ1-2; cdr3_length: 14; cdr3_nt: TGTGCCAGCAGCTTAGAAAAGGGAGGAGGTGGCTACACCTTC; cdr3_aa: CASSLEKGGGGYTF
v_call: TRBV7-2; d_call: .; clone_size: .; j_call: TRBJ2-4; cdr3_length: 12; cdr3_nt: TGTGCCAGCACGCAAAATCCCGGACAAGTAGCCTTC; cdr3_aa: CASTQNPGQVAF
v_call: TRBV23-1; d_call: .; clone_size: few; j_call: TRBJ1-5; cdr3_length: 19; cdr3_nt: TGCGCCAGCAGTCAATCGTCAGGGGAGTGTAGCTTTGACAATCAGCCCCAGCATTTT; cdr3_aa: CASSQSSGECSFDNQPQHF
v_call: TRBV7-2; d_call: TRBD2; clone_size: .; j_call: TRBJ2-1; cdr3_length: 16; cdr3_nt: TGTGCCAGCAGCTTAGCCGGGGCTAGCGGAAACAATGAGCAGTTCTTC; cdr3_aa: CASSLAGASGNNEQFF
v_call: TRBV5-1; d_call: .; clone_size: .; j_call: TRBJ2-3; cdr3_length: 14; cdr3_nt: TGCGCCAGCAGCTTTGGACCAGACACAGATACGCAGTATTTT; cdr3_aa: CASSFGPDTDTQYF
v_call: TRBV7-9; d_call: .; clone_size: .; j_call: TRBJ2-1; cdr3_length: 15; cdr3_nt: TGTGCCAGCAGCTTGCCCACGACCTCCTACAATGAGCAGTTCTTC; cdr3_aa: CASSLPTTSYNEQFF
v_call: TRBV28; d_call: .; clone_size: many; j_call: TRBJ2-1; cdr3_length: 13; cdr3_nt: TGTGCCAGCAGTTTAAACCCCGGGCCCAATCAGTTCTTC; cdr3_aa: CASSLNPGPNQFF
v_call: TRBV7-2; d_call: .; clone_size: many; j_call: TRBJ2-7; cdr3_length: 15; cdr3_nt: TGTGCCAGCAGCCCAACCACGGGAACCTACTACGAGCAGTACTTC; cdr3_aa: CASSPTTGTYYEQYF
v_call: TRBV7-8; d_call: .; clone_size: .; j_call: TRBJ2-7; cdr3_length: 13; cdr3_nt: TGTGCCAGCAGCCGTACAGATCACTACGAGCAGTACTTC; cdr3_aa: CASSRTDHYEQYF
v_call: TRBV4-3; d_call: .; clone_size: .; j_call: TRBJ2-1; cdr3_length: 16; cdr3_nt: TGCGCCAGCACCCAAAATCGAAGGGGGGGGTACAATGAGCAGTTCTTC; cdr3_aa: CASTQNRRGGYNEQFF
v_call: TRBV25-1; d_call: .; clone_size: many; j_call: TRBJ2-2; cdr3_length: 16; cdr3_nt: TGTGCCAGCAGTTACGTCTGGACCGAGAACACCGGGGAGCTGTTTTTT; cdr3_aa: CASSYVWTENTGELFF
v_call: TRBV7-8; d_call: .; clone_size: .; j_call: TRBJ2-5; cdr3_length: 16; cdr3_nt: TGTGCCAGCAGCTTAGCTTGGGCCGCGTACCAAGAGACCCAGTACTTC; cdr3_aa: CASSLAWAAYQETQYF
v_call: TRBV7-3; d_call: .; clone_size: .; j_call: TRBJ1-6; cdr3_length: 15; cdr3_nt: TGTGCCAGCAGCTTAACAGCAGGGAGCGGTTCACCCCTCCACTTT; cdr3_aa: CASSLTAGSGSPLHF
v_call: TRBV5-1; d_call: .; clone_size: once; j_call: TRBJ2-2; cdr3_length: 15; cdr3_nt: TGCGCCAGCAGCTTGCAGGAGGGTAACACCGGGGAGCTGTTTTTT; cdr3_aa: CASSLQEGNTGELFF
v_call: TRBV7-2; d_call: .; clone_size: .; j_call: TRBJ1-1; cdr3_length: 15; cdr3_nt: TGTGCCAGCAGCCCGTTGGGGCAGGTGAACACTGAAGCTTTCTTT; cdr3_aa: CASSPLGQVNTEAFF
v_call: TRBV18; d_call: .; clone_size: few; j_call: TRBJ2-1; cdr3_length: 13; cdr3_nt: TGTGCCAGCTCACCATGGGGAGTGAATGAGCAGTTCTTC; cdr3_aa: CASSPWGVNEQFF
v_call: TRBV7-6; d_call: .; clone_size: few; j_call: TRBJ2-2; cdr3_length: 14; cdr3_nt: TGTGCCAGCAGCTCTACCGGGGTGGCCGGGGAGCTGTTTTTT; cdr3_aa: CASSSTGVAGELFF
v_call: TRBV29-1; d_call: .; clone_size: .; j_call: TRBJ2-1; cdr3_length: 15; cdr3_nt: TGCAGCGTTGACCGGGACAAAAGCTCCTACAATGAGCAGTTCTTC; cdr3_aa: CSVDRDKSSYNEQFF
v_call: TRBV5-1; d_call: .; clone_size: few; j_call: TRBJ2-2; cdr3_length: 15; cdr3_nt: TGCGCCAGCAGCTTAGGGACCCCAGGCACCGGGGAGCTGTTTTTT; cdr3_aa: CASSLGTPGTGELFF
v_call: TRBV5-4; d_call: .; clone_size: .; j_call: TRBJ2-5; cdr3_length: 16; cdr3_nt: TGTGCCAGCAGCAGCTATGTGGGCAGGGGCCAAGAGACCCAGTACTTC; cdr3_aa: CASSSYVGRGQETQYF
v_call: TRBV4-3; d_call: .; clone_size: many; j_call: TRBJ2-2; cdr3_length: 14; cdr3_nt: TGCGCCAGCAGCCAATTAGTGGGGACCGGGGAGCTGTTTTTT; cdr3_aa: CASSQLVGTGELFF
v_call: TRBV27; d_call: TRBD1; clone_size: few; j_call: TRBJ2-3; cdr3_length: 20; cdr3_nt: TGTGCCAGCAGTCCTATCCTCCGGGACAGGGAGGGAATGAGGGGAGATACGCAGTATTTT; cdr3_aa: CASSPILRDREGMRGDTQYF
v_call: TRBV27; d_call: .; clone_size: .; j_call: TRBJ2-4; cdr3_length: 16; cdr3_nt: TGTGCCAGCAAGAATTCCGGGACGGCGGCCAAAAACATTCAGTACTTC; cdr3_aa: CASKNSGTAAKNIQYF
v_call: TRBV6-1; d_call: TRBD1; clone_size: .; j_call: TRBJ2-3; cdr3_length: 14; cdr3_nt: TGTGCCAGCAGGGACAGGACTAGCACAGATACGCAGTATTTT; cdr3_aa: CASRDRTSTDTQYF
v_call: TRBV9; d_call: TRBD2; clone_size: few; j_call: TRBJ2-1; cdr3_length: 18; cdr3_nt: TGTGCCAGCAGCGTAGAGGTGGTCGGCGGGAGCTCCTACAATGAGCAGTTCTTC; cdr3_aa: CASSVEVVGGSSYNEQFF
v_call: TRBV6-1; d_call: .; clone_size: few; j_call: TRBJ1-2; cdr3_length: 13; cdr3_nt: TGTGCCAGCCGAATGGACAGCCGATATGGCTACACCTTC; cdr3_aa: CASRMDSRYGYTF
v_call: TRBV5-4; d_call: .; clone_size: few; j_call: TRBJ2-2; cdr3_length: 14; cdr3_nt: TGCGCCAGCAGCTGGCAGGAGGGCGCCGGGGAGCTGTTTTTT; cdr3_aa: CASSWQEGAGELFF
v_call: TRBV7-3; d_call: TRBD1; clone_size: few; j_call: TRBJ2-1; cdr3_length: 15; cdr3_nt: TGTGCCAGCAGCTCCCGGGACAGCGGCTACAATGAGCAGTTCTTC; cdr3_aa: CASSSRDSGYNEQFF
v_call: TRBV11-1; d_call: TRBD2; clone_size: .; j_call: TRBJ2-1; cdr3_length: 16; cdr3_nt: TGTGCCAGCAGCAAGACCGGGGGGAAGGGATACAATGAGCAGTTCTTC; cdr3_aa: CASSKTGGKGYNEQFF
v_call: TRBV4-2; d_call: .; clone_size: .; j_call: TRBJ1-2; cdr3_length: 14; cdr3_nt: TGTGCCAGCAGCCAAGCAGGCCAATCCTATGGCTACACCTTC; cdr3_aa: CASSQAGQSYGYTF
v_call: TRBV21-1; d_call: .; clone_size: .; j_call: TRBJ2-7; cdr3_length: 15; cdr3_nt: TGTGCCAGCAGCAAAGCGGGACTAGCGGGACCCGAGCAGTACTTC; cdr3_aa: CASSKAGLAGPEQYF
v_call: TRBV19; d_call: .; clone_size: few; j_call: TRBJ1-3; cdr3_length: 15; cdr3_nt: TGTGCCAGTAGTATTGGGATCCAGGCCGGAAACACCATATATTTT; cdr3_aa: CASSIGIQAGNTIYF
v_call: TRBV11-2; d_call: .; clone_size: .; j_call: TRBJ2-5; cdr3_length: 13; cdr3_nt: TGTGCCAGCAGCTTAGGGTACCAAGAGACCCAGTACTTC; cdr3_aa: CASSLGYQETQYF
v_call: TRBV28; d_call: .; clone_size: few; j_call: TRBJ1-1; cdr3_length: 10; cdr3_nt: TGTGCCAGCAGTTACACTGAAGCTTTCTTT; cdr3_aa: CASSYTEAFF
v_call: TRBV4-2; d_call: TRBD2; clone_size: many; j_call: TRBJ2-6; cdr3_length: 18; cdr3_nt: TGTGCCAGCAGCCCCCTAATGGCAGGGAGGGCTGGGGCCAACGTCCTGACTTTC; cdr3_aa: CASSPLMAGRAGANVLTF
v_call: TRBV9; d_call: .; clone_size: few; j_call: TRBJ2-2; cdr3_length: 14; cdr3_nt: TGTGCCAGCAGCGCACGCAGAGGTCCCGGGGAGCTGTTTTTT; cdr3_aa: CASSARRGPGELFF
v_call: TRBV18; d_call: .; clone_size: few; j_call: TRBJ1-2; cdr3_length: 16; cdr3_nt: TGTGCCAGCTCCCCGCGGGGGCCGGGGAATAACTATGGCTACACCTTC; cdr3_aa: CASSPRGPGNNYGYTF
v_call: TRBV19; d_call: .; clone_size: few; j_call: TRBJ1-2; cdr3_length: 15; cdr3_nt: TGTGCCAGTAGAACCCGACAAAGGATCGGGTATGGCTACACCTTC; cdr3_aa: CASRTRQRIGYGYTF
v_call: TRBV9; d_call: .; clone_size: few; j_call: TRBJ1-1; cdr3_length: 16; cdr3_nt: TGTGCCAGCAGCGTAGGAGTGGGGGAGGGCACTAATGAAGCTTTCTTT; cdr3_aa: CASSVGVGEGTNEAFF